This TCR beta chain was identified in a study of T cell changes during pregnancy in multiple sclerosis. Here immunoSEQ multiplex PCR was the method, and the copy in TCRdb shows in-frame clones only, minus some. This sample has tens of thousands of clones; 90% occur once, and the top ten carry 3%. Germline CDR1 reads LGHNA; CDR2 reads YNFKEQ. Losses at the gene ends were 0 bases for V and 0 bases for J; bases not matched to a gene: 5. This CDR3 contains 16 residues. This chain connects TRBV4-2 to TRBJ2-7; 7 positions agree with TRBD2. This TCR was recovered from a female donor with multiple sclerosis, enrolled in a pregnancy study. The sequenced sample was CD8+ T cells from peripheral blood mononuclear cells, obtained before pregnancy. CDR3 protein: CASSQEGRASSYEQYF. For the CDR3, the DNA is TGTGCCAGCAGCCAAGAAGGGAGGGCCAGCTCCTACGAGCAGTACTTC.